Below, 14 T cell receptor beta chains from the same sample are listed, as sequenced in a study of CD8+ T cells in alopecia areata. Following extraction, RNA underwent reverse transcription to cDNA, which served as the sequencing template. Generated by immunoSEQ multiplex PCR, the TCRdb table keeps only in-frame clones and is missing some. The sample includes some 150,000 clones, around half seen only once; the top ten take roughly a fifth. This specimen was CD8+ T cells sorted from blood, taken at week 0. These receptor sequences come from a human donor with alopecia areata.

This chain joins TRBV13 and TRBJ1-2, with D uncertain. V was pared by 2 bases and J by 3 bases, with 4 bases between. The CDR3 runs 12 residues. Germline assignment: CDR1 PRHDT and CDR2 FYEKMQ (reference sequence). CDR3: CASSLSDYGYTF. CDR3 DNA: TGTGCCAGCAGCTTAAGCGACTATGGCTACACCTTC. Using reference TRBV13 and TRBJ1-2 for the parts outside the CDR3, the full variable domain is AAGVIQSPRHLIKEKRETATLKCYPIPRHDTVYWYQQGPGQDPQFLISFYEKMQSDKGSIPDRFSAQQFSDYHSELNMSSLELGDSALYFCASSLSDYGYTFGSGTRLTVV.

The genes are TRBV2 and TRBJ2-7, with a possible D match to TRBD1 (6 bases). Germline CDR1 is SNHLY and CDR2 is FYNNEI. The CDR3 extends over 16 amino acids. The V end lost 7 bases, the J end lost 4 bases, and 23 bases lay between the germline ends. The CDR3 spells CASTSPLSGQQYEQYF. The CDR3 DNA follows: TGTGCCAGCACCTCGCCCCTAAGTGGACAGCAATACGAGCAGTACTTC.

V and J are TRBV4-2 and TRBJ2-2; D may be TRBD1 (5 bases). V lost 1 base, J lost 4 bases, and 16 bases lay in between. Germline CDR1 is LGHNA and CDR2 is YNFKEQ. The CDR3 extends over 17 amino acids. The CDR3 bases are TGTGCCAGCAGCCAAGGGGGCTACCAGTTGGGCACCGGGGAGCTGTTTTTT. Its translation: CASSQGGYQLGTGELFF.

This rearrangement joins TRBV30 to TRBJ2-7; 8 bases map to TRBD1. Germline-derived CDR1 and CDR2 are GTSNPN and SVGIG (reference sequence). Losses at the gene ends were 0 bases for V and 3 bases for J; bases not matched to a gene: 4. The CDR3 runs 14 residues. Here the CDR3 reads CAWSVTGGNYEQYF. CDR3 nucleotides: TGTGCCTGGAGTGTAACAGGGGGAAACTACGAGCAGTACTTC.

This clone was picked up a small number of times. CDR3 amino acids: CASSEDDLEAFF. As DNA, the CDR3 is TGTGCCAGCAGTGAGGACGACCTTGAAGCTTTCTTT. The chain joins TRBV25-1 to TRBJ1-1, with no clear D. Looked up from germline, CDR1 is MGHDK and CDR2 is SYGVNS. The CDR3 covers 12 residues. V was pared by 3 bases and J by 7 bases, with 9 bases between.

As regards this clone: Other DNA variants within this sample encode the same CDR3. The chain carries TRBV29-1 and TRBJ2-7, with D possibly being TRBD2 (6 bases). Between the trimmed V and J ends, which lost 4 bases and 1 base, there was a span of 11 bases. The length of the CDR3 is 13 residues. From germline, CDR1 is SQVTM and CDR2 ANQGSEA. In DNA, the CDR3 is TGCAGCGTTGGGGGCGGGGAGTCCTACGAGCAGTACTTC. This gives the protein CSVGGGESYEQYF.

The gene calls are TRBV5-6 and TRBJ2-5; the D is unclear. Trimming took 0 bases from V and 2 from J, leaving 8 bases between them. CDR1 and CDR2 (germline): SGHDT, YYEEEE. The CDR3 loop spans 14 amino acids. The CDR3 sequence is CASSLGYGQETQYF. The CDR3 coding sequence is TGTGCCAGCAGCTTGGGGTATGGGCAAGAGACCCAGTACTTC.

This sequence joins TRBV7-6 and TRBJ1-5; the D gene is possibly TRBD1 (6 bases). From germline, CDR1 is SGHVS and CDR2 FNYEAQ. V was clipped by 4 bases and J by 6 bases, with 13 bases between them. This CDR3 has 14 amino acids. CDR3 sequence: CASSSGQSGQPQHF. DNA for the CDR3: TGTGCCAGCAGCTCGGGACAATCCGGTCAGCCCCAGCATTTT.

The chain recombines TRBV15 with TRBJ2-5; D is uncertain. This CDR3 is built from 16 residues. Germline CDR1 and CDR2: LNHNV and YYDKDF (reference sequence). V lost 0 bases, J lost 3 bases, and 14 bases lay in between. The CDR3 is CATSRDPYYGKETQYF. CDR3 bases: TGTGCCACCAGCAGAGATCCGTATTATGGTAAAGAGACCCAGTACTTC.

This clone was seen more than once but under ten times. The CDR3 region is CASSQVLDPYEQYF. The CDR3 bases are TGTGCCAGCAGCCAAGTCTTGGATCCCTACGAGCAGTACTTC. The chain is built from TRBV14 and TRBJ2-7; D unclear. With 1 base removed from V and 2 bases from J, the gap between germline ends came to 9 bases. CDR3 length equals 14 residues. Looked up from germline, CDR1 is SGHDN and CDR2 is FVKESK.

The chain employs TRBV4-1 and TRBJ2-7, with 8 positions matching TRBD1. This CDR3 spans 14 amino acids. After removal of 2 bases from V and 4 bases from J, the junction contained 4 bases not matched to a gene. Germline V gene sequence: CDR1 MGHRA, CDR2 YSYEKL. CDR3 sequence reads: CASSQQTGVYEQYF. The CDR3 bases are TGCGCCAGCAGCCAACAGACAGGGGTGTACGAGCAGTACTTC.

This clone has more than one count but fewer than ten. The chain links TRBV5-1 to TRBJ2-7; maybe TRBD1 (6 bases). Trimming cost V 3 bases and J 4 bases, with 20 bases left between them. This CDR3 is built from 16 residues. CDR1 is SGHRS, CDR2 YFSETQ, per germline. The CDR3 DNA follows: TGCGCCAGCAGCTCCTTACAGGGACCAAACTTTTACGAGCAGTACTTC. Translating gives CASSSLQGPNFYEQYF.

J is TRBJ2-1 and V is TRBV29-1, with 7 bases that match TRBD1. Unmatched junction bases numbered 4, after V lost 7 bases and J lost 1 base. The CDR3 length is 13 residues. The germline gives CDR1 SQVTM, CDR2 ANQGSEA. The CDR3, as DNA: TGCAGCGCCCCGGACAGGTCCTACAATGAGCAGTTCTTC. It is translated as CSAPDRSYNEQFF.

The rearrangement joins TRBV4-1 to TRBJ1-2, with D possibly TRBD1 on 6 matching bases. This CDR3 is 15 amino acids long. CDR1 is MGHRA, CDR2 YSYEKL, per germline. V gave up 0 bases and J gave up 4 bases, with 12 bases separating them. CDR3 DNA: TGCGCCAGCAGCCAAGATCTCGACAGGCCCTATGGCTACACCTTC. This codes for CASSQDLDRPYGYTF.